This T cell receptor (beta chain) was sequenced in a study of cytomegalovirus exposure and HLA in healthy donors listed by TCRdb under 2017. Looking at the study overall: An earlier analysis of 587 of the donors reported approximately 260 Gb of sequence data and some 110 million unique TCR beta sequences obtained from roughly 170 million T cells. An early release that covered fewer than 800 HLA-typed donors contained around 300 gigabases of sequencing data and some 87 million unique TCR sequences. In an earlier analysis of 500 to 650 of the donors, high-throughput TCR beta sequencing was used to judge whether each TCR beta V gene segment behaved as functional or pseudogenic. The T cell repertoires of 666 subjects were profiled by immunosequencing and related to cytomegalovirus serostatus. High-throughput TCR immunosequencing, statistical association of individual TCRs with disease status, and machine learning were combined to predict cytomegalovirus infection status. Every discovery cohort repertoire had been produced on one sequencing platform. HLA typing included class I and class II loci at four-digit resolution. To study patterns of TCR occurrence, a later analysis re-analyzed previously published TCR beta repertoires from hundreds of donors and added high-resolution HLA genotyping. The study aimed to test whether cataloging public T cell receptors could reveal signatures of past pathogen exposure. In the later analysis, no new phenotypic data were used to find candidate immune exposures; instead, reliance was placed on TCR beta sequences and their occurrence across donors. Among 300 to 500 genotyped donors of the cohort, an average of approximately 240,000 unique TCR beta nucleotide sequences was sequenced per donor, of which 15% to 20% were non-productive. The number of typed donors differed by locus: 629-630 for A, B, C, DRB1 and DQB1; approximately 520 for DQA1; 606 for DPA1; and around 490 for DPB1. Genome-wide SNP genotypes for about 65% of the roughly 670 donors were used in a later genetic analysis, which treated that subset as a discovery cohort. Alongside the repertoire data, information on donor age, sex, ethnicity and CMV serostatus was compiled. Of the approximately 400 genotyped donors, 81% were placed in the genetic ancestry cluster associated with self-reported Caucasian donors. A few DR-DQ haplotypes were handled as single units for association and clustering because linkage in the cohort was strong. Along with the approximately 650-subject first cohort, a separate validation cohort of over 90 different subjects was used.

From cysteine to phenylalanine, the CDR3 is 15 amino acids long. CDR3 DNA is the only sequence kept; it has 45 bases, read in frame from the first base. Looking up the germline V gene yields CDR1 MDHEN and CDR2 SYDVKM. V and J are truncated by 4 bases and 6 bases respectively, leaving an intervening sequence of 18 bases. The cohort was made up of approximately 670 healthy bone marrow donors. At the time of sampling, every cohort member was nominally healthy, though immune exposures that went unrecorded were likely present. The donor was CMV seronegative and was included in the group of approximately 350 seronegative cohort members. Each donor provided a peripheral blood sample, and peripheral blood mononuclear cells were used for TCR beta sequencing. Genomic DNA extraction from the blood cell samples was performed with the Qiagen DNeasy Blood Extraction Kit. Results and caveats for the whole study, not just this receptor: In a later analysis, the rate of TCR association differed among HLA loci, with DRB1 alleles having the most associated TCRs and HLA-C alleles having the fewest. The classifier was reported to diagnose cytomegalovirus status with high specificity and sensitivity in both the original and validation cohorts. A cluster of highly shared sequence variants was judged likely to represent a technical artifact of the sequencing pipeline. HLA typing was unavailable for some donors at each locus, so association tests used only the typed subset. For the cohort, immune exposure information was limited to CMV serostatus. In a later analysis, HLA-associated TCR beta chains showed more clonal expansion and lower generation probabilities than non-associated chains that were equally common. Correlated functional status among segregating V segments might be attributable to linkage disequilibrium, but an unknown experimental factor could not be ruled out. Because counts were too low, seventeen rarely observed V segments, including chromosome 9 orphons, were left out of the earlier analysis of about 500 of the donors. Only TCR beta chains were sequenced in this cohort, and the absence of alpha or paired-chain data limited detectable features. In an earlier analysis of fewer than 700 of the donors, most TCR beta V segments appeared in productive rearrangements about 87% or about 30% of the time, broadly matching IMGT annotations. Presence/absence analyses assumed roughly uniform sequencing depth across donors, an assumption that may not hold. In the study, about 150 TCR beta chains were listed as associated with cytomegalovirus. Compared with the roughly 670-donor mean, donors in an Asian-associated ancestry cluster had fewer N-insertions in productive TCRs, according to a later genetic analysis. At a false discovery rate of 0.05, a later analysis linked 16,951 TCR beta sequences to specific HLA alleles. It was suggested by the authors that the approach could potentially be generalized to other disease states and immunological phenotypes. A further reported finding was that TCR beta sequences accurately predicted the HLA-A and HLA-B alleles for most subjects in the first cohort. Most CMV-associated TCR beta chains appeared to be HLA-restricted in a later analysis, and the HLA associations seemed to be driven largely by CMV exposure. When HLA alleles, especially DR and DQ, strongly co-occurred, attributing TCR associations to individual alleles was difficult. Across donors, most TCR sequences were observed very rarely, whereas some public TCRs were present in many individuals. Three of the identified cytomegalovirus-associated TCR beta chains were confirmed in vitro to be specific for cytomegalovirus antigens. In a later genetic analysis, a missense DCLRE1C variant was associated with V-gene and J-gene trimming of TCR beta chains, and the association was replicated in an independent cohort. Because the 87-base-pair reads could not distinguish some IMGT-functional V segments, including TRBV6-2 and TRBV6-3, those segments were excluded. According to a later analysis, parvovirus B19, influenza, CMV and Epstein-Barr virus appeared linked to several top co-occurrence clusters.

Library construction relied on the immunoSEQ multiplex PCR assay. The multiplex PCR relied on a mix of 60 forward primers for TCR Vbeta segments and 13 reverse primers for TCR Jbeta segments. The CDR3 region of rearranged TCR beta genes was amplified from genomic DNA with a multiplex PCR assay. The Illumina HiSeq System was used to sequence the amplified TCR beta libraries as 87-base-pair reads. Turning to the authors' computational methods: A later analysis counted about 80 million unique TCR beta chains across the 670 or so repertoires, and approximately 11 million of these chains were shared by at least two donors. Raw reads were error-corrected and collapsed into unique sequences by a nearest-neighbor algorithm in which closely related sequences were merged to remove PCR and sequencing errors. Alignment of CDR3 sequences to IMGT reference sequences was used to assign V, D and J gene segments. Each retained sequence needed at least a six-nucleotide match to both a V gene segment and a J gene segment. Rearrangements were called productive when the CDR3 lacked stop codons and stayed in frame with V and J; all others were non-productive. Following IMGT convention, CDR3 was defined as the stretch from the second conserved V-encoded cysteine up to the conserved J-encoded phenylalanine. In an earlier analysis of more than 550 of the donors, sequences lacking an unambiguous match to a single V gene segment were excluded. In an earlier analysis of some 590 of the donors, V segments were called functional above 56.7% productive rearrangements and were called segregating when the between-donor standard deviation exceeded 5%. A statistical classification framework was built for diagnosing cytomegalovirus status from the catalog of TCR beta chain sequences. V and J gene assignment, in a later analysis, came from comparing TCR nucleotide sequences with IMGT/GENE-DB human TR gene sequences. The TCRdist pipeline was used in a later analysis to assign CDR3 sequences and most-parsimonious VDJ recombination scenarios. In a later analysis, every TCR beta chain was defined by the combination of its CDR3 amino acid sequence and its V-gene family, and reads without a unique V-gene family were dropped. As a way to deal with suspected cross-contamination and a sequencing artifact, a later analysis dropped 450 to 600 nucleotide sequences that were highly shared and had low generation probability. In a later analysis, a clonal expansion index was calculated for each public chain from normalized within-repertoire ranks of inferred template counts. A later analysis computed generation probabilities with a VDJ recombination model fitted to out-of-frame rearrangements, and checked the results against IGoR. In a later analysis, hypergeometric tests were used to score TCR-TCR, TCR-HLA and TCR-CMV co-occurrence, with a repertoire-size bias correction applied to TCR pairs. In a later analysis, false discovery rates were estimated by permuting HLA or CMV assignments 20 times. A later analysis grouped co-occurring TCRs with DBSCAN, adding TCRdist sequence similarity when clustering within HLA-allele-positive subsets. For co-occurrence clustering, repertoires with fewer than 30,000 or more than 120,000 public chains were excluded, along with four to six repertoires with anomalous nucleotide sharing. Entries here come from immuneACCESS through TCRdb and include only in-frame sequences with V and J called. Some clones fail to appear in such tables; in the studies checked, an unresolved V gene covers under half of the shortfall, and the cause of the remainder is unknown. That table is the source of V, J and clone size, and D and trimming were worked out from the DNA. In this sample the table shows some 29,000 clones, 40% to 45% of which occur a single time. 2% of the sample is taken by the ten largest.

For this clone: No antigen is known for it. Nothing much larger sits one base from this clone, and base qualities are not available.

This clonotype was sampled from a woman aged 45-60 years in good health and CMV-seronegative. What was sequenced was PBMCs. This sequence uses TRBV28 and TRBJ1-2, with the D gene uncertain. The encoded CDR3 is CASSSAPGSRHGYTF. The sequenced DNA is TGTGCCAGCAGTTCAGCCCCGGGGAGCCGACATGGCTACACCTTC.